The present T cell receptor beta chain was sequenced within a study of lymphopenia after photon versus proton radiotherapy. Study results and caveats: Better survival with proton therapy was suggested as possible, not demonstrated. In patients who died, overall survival fell as post-nadir TCR diversity dropped more. Oligoclonal CD8+ Temra expansion after nadir drove photon patients' diversity drop. Photon-treated patients lost naive T cells and TCR diversity; proton-treated stayed stable.

After removal of 4 bases from V and 3 bases from J, the junction contained 6 bases not matched to a gene. Germline V gene data show CDR1 as SGHDT and CDR2 as YYEEEE. This CDR3 is built from 15 residues. The count of this clone is one. Its antigen is undetermined. Sequenced by immunoSEQ multiplex PCR; TCRdb stores in-frame clones only, minus some. The sample consists of 160,000 or so clones, around 85% of them appearing once. The sequenced sample was peripheral blood, obtained from a patient treated with photon-based radiotherapy. The source of this sequence is a man aged 50 to 60 with gastric cancer. The V gene is TRBV5-6, the J gene TRBJ2-7; 11 bases are shared with TRBD2. CDR3 amino acids: CASSKLAGVNYEQYF. CDR3 nucleotides: TGTGCCAGCAGCAAACTAGCGGGAGTAAACTACGAGCAGTACTTC. The full variable domain, rest sourced from reference TRBV5-6 and TRBJ2-7, is DAGVTQSPTHLIKTRGQQVTLRCSPKSGHDTVSWYQQALGQGPQFIFQYYEEEERQRGNFPDRFSGHQFPNYSSELNVNALLLGDSALYLCASSKLAGVNYEQYFGPGTRLTVT.